This paragraph covers one T cell receptor beta chain sequence. This record belongs to a study of blood T cell repertoires in COVID-19. The CDR3 runs to 16 residues. V lost 4 bases to trimming and J lost 2 bases; unmatched junction nucleotides: 8. Per germline, CDR1 DFQATT and CDR2 SNEGSKA (reference sequence). Per the original data handling: Amplification from reference gene primers served as the basis for estimated nucleated cell counts. Generated by immunoSEQ multiplex PCR, the TCRdb table keeps only in-frame clones and is missing some. V and J calls and clone size are those listed in that table; D and trimming were worked out from the DNA. The profile shows about 300,000 clones, nearly 90% of them singletons.

The chain employs TRBV20-1 and TRBJ2-1; 10 bases fit TRBD1. The clonotype originates from a woman aged 25 to 39 with COVID-19, enrolled during active disease. Sequenced input: peripheral blood. The CDR3 spells CSATDRGRDAYNEQFF. The CDR3 bases are TGCAGTGCTACTGACAGGGGGCGCGACGCCTACAATGAGCAGTTCTTC.